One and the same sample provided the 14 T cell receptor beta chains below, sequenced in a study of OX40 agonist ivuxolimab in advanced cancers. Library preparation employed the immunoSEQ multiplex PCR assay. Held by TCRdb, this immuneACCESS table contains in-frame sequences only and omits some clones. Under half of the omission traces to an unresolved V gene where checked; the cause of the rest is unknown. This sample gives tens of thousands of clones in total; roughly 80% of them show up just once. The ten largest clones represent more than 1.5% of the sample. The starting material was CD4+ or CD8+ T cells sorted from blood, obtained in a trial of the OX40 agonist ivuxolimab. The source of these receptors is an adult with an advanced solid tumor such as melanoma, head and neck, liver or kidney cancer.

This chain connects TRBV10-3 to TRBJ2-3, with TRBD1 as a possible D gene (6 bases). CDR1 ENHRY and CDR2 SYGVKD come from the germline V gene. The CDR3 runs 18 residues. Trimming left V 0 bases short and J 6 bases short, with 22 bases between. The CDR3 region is CAISESPRPTGKIDTQYF. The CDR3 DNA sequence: TGTGCCATCAGTGAGTCTCCTCGTCCCACAGGGAAAATCGATACGCAGTATTTT.

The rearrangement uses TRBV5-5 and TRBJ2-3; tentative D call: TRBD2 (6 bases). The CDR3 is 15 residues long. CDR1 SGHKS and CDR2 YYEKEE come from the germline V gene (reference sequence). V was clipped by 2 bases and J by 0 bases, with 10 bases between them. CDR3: CASSFRSGSTDTQYF. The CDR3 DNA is TGTGCCAGCAGCTTCAGAAGCGGGAGCACAGATACGCAGTATTTT.

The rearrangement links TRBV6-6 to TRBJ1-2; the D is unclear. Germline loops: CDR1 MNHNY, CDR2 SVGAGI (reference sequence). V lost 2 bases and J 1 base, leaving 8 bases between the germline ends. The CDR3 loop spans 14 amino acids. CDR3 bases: TGTGCCAGCAGTTACGAACTTTATAACTATGGCTACACCTTC. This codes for CASSYELYNYGYTF.

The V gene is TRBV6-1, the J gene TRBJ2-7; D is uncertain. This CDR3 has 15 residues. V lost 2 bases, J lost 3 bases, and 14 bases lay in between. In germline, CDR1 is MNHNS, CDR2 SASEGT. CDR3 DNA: TGTGCCAGCAGTGAACAAAAACAGAGATTCTACGAGCAGTACTTC. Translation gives CASSEQKQRFYEQYF.

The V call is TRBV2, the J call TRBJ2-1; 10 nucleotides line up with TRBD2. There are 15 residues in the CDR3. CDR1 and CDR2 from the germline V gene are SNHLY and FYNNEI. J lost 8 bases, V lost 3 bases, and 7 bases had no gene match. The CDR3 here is CASSEELAGVDEQFF. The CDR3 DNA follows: TGTGCCAGCAGTGAGGAGCTAGCGGGAGTGGATGAGCAGTTCTTC.

CDR3 sequence: CAIGGGLSYEQYF. As DNA, the CDR3 is TGTGCCATTGGGGGGGGACTTTCCTACGAGCAGTACTTC. This chain uses TRBV28 with TRBJ2-7; 7 bases are shared with TRBD2. The trim removed 10 bases at V and 1 base at J, leaving 7 bases unmatched. Germline loops: CDR1 MDHEN, CDR2 SYDVKM. The CDR3 spans 13 residues. Full variable domain (outside the CDR3, taken from reference TRBV28 and TRBJ2-7): DVKVTQSSRYLVKRTGEKVFLECVQDMDHENMFWYRQDPGLGLRLIYFSYDVKMKEKGDIPEGYSVSREKKERFSLILESASTNQTSMYLCAIGGGLSYEQYFGPGTRLTVT.

The CDR3 sequence is CASSQDRLAGGFTGELFF. CDR3 in DNA: TGCGCCAGCAGCCAAGATCGTCTAGCGGGAGGATTCACCGGGGAGCTGTTTTTT. This chain connects TRBV4-3 to TRBJ2-2, with 11 bases identical to TRBD2. Germline CDR1 is LGHNA and CDR2 is YSLEER. The CDR3 loop spans 18 amino acids. The ends lost 0 bases at V and 4 bases at J; junction bases unmatched: 7.

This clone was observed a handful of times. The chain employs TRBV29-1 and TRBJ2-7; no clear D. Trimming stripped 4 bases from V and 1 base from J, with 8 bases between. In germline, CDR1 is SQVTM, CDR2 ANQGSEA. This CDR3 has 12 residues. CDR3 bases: TGCAGCGTTGTTAAAACTTCCTACGAGCAGTACTTC. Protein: CSVVKTSYEQYF.

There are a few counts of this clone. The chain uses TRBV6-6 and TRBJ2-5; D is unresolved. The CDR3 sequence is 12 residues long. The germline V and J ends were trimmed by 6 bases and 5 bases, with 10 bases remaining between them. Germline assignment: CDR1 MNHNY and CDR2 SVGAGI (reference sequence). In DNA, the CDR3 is TGTGCCAGCAGCCTGAAGAGGGAGACCCAGTACTTC. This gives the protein CASSLKRETQYF.

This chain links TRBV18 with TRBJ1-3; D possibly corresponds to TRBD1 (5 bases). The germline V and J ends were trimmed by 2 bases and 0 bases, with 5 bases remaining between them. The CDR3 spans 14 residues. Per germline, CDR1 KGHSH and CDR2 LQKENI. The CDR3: CASSPDSSGNTIYF. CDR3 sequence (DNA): TGTGCCAGCTCACCAGACAGCTCTGGAAACACCATATATTTT.

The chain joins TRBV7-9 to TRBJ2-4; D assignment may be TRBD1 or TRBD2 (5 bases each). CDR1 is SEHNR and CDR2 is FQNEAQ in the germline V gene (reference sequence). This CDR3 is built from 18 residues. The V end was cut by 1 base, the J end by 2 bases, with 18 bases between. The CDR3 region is CASSLDVIKWGSKNIQYF. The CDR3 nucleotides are TGTGCCAGCAGCTTAGATGTAATAAAGTGGGGGTCCAAAAACATTCAGTACTTC.

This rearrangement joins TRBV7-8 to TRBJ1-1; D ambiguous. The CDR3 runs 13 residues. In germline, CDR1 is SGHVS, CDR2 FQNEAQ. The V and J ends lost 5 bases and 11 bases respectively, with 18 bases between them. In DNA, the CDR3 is TGTGCCAGCAGCCTACCGACGGCCAGGCGTGCTTTCTTT. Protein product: CASSLPTARRAFF.

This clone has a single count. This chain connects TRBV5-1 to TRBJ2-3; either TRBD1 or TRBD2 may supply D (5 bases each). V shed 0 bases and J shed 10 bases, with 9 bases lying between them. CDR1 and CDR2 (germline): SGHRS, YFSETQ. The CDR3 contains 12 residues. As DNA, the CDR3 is TGCGCCAGCAGCTTGGAACGGGGCGCGCAGTATTTT. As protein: CASSLERGAQYF.

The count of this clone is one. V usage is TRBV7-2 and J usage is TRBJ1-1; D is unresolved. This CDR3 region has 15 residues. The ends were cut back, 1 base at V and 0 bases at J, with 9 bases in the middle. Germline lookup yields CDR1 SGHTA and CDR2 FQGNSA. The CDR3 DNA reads TGTGCCAGCAGCTTAGAGGCCCAGATGAACACTGAAGCTTTCTTT. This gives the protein CASSLEAQMNTEAFF.